This T cell receptor beta chain was recovered during a study of blood T cells in healthy people across ages. The study's findings and limits: Diversity was estimated from one million T cells, and these estimates were considered underestimates.

Sample-barcoded 5' priming and a J-beta primer mix drove a second PCR of roughly 6 to 12 cycles. A template-switch adaptor that had 12 random nucleotides put a tag on each cDNA molecule. TCRdb reprocessed the 5' RACE reads via MiXCR and lists one record per CDR3 protein. The sample yields around 900,000 distinct CDR3 sequences, roughly 50% seen once. Extraction of total RNA produced a minimum of 5.5 micrograms from each sample. As to this clonotype: What it binds is unknown.

The receptor was derived from a woman aged 55 to 70 in good health. Sequencing was carried out using blood.

CDR3 DNA sequence: TGTGCCTGGAGGGGGACTGGGGCCAACGTCCTGACTTTC. This codes for CAWRGTGANVLTF. V and J are TRBV30 and TRBJ2-6, with unresolved D. The germline V and J ends were trimmed by 3 bases and 2 bases, with 5 bases remaining between them. Germline V gives CDR1 GTSNPN, CDR2 SVGIG (reference sequence). CDR3 length: 13 residues. Full variable domain (remainder filled in from reference TRBV30 and TRBJ2-6): SQTIHQWPATLVQPVGSPLSLECTVEGTSNPNLYWYRQAAGRGLQLLFYSVGIGQISSEVPQNLSASRPQDRQFILSSKKLLLSDSGFYLCAWRGTGANVLTFGAGSRLTVL.